There are a few counts of the clone carrying this TCR beta chain. The CDR3 covers 12 residues. From germline, CDR1 is LGHDT and CDR2 YNNKEL (reference sequence). The V and J ends lost 0 bases and 5 bases respectively, with 2 bases between them. The data stem from a study of blood T cells in healthy people across ages. Sample-barcoded 5' priming and a J-beta primer mix drove a second PCR of about 6 to 12 cycles. In TCRdb, the 5' RACE reads were re-called with MiXCR into one record per CDR3 protein. The sample lists under 1 million distinct CDR3 sequences, under 45% seen once, with about a fifth in the top ten.

This chain joins TRBV3-1 and TRBJ1-5; D is unresolved. Sequencing input: blood. This clonotype originated in a man aged 55 to 70 in good health. CDR3 in DNA: TGTGCCAGCAGCCAAGAGGATCAGCCCCAGCATTTT. Translating gives CASSQEDQPQHF.